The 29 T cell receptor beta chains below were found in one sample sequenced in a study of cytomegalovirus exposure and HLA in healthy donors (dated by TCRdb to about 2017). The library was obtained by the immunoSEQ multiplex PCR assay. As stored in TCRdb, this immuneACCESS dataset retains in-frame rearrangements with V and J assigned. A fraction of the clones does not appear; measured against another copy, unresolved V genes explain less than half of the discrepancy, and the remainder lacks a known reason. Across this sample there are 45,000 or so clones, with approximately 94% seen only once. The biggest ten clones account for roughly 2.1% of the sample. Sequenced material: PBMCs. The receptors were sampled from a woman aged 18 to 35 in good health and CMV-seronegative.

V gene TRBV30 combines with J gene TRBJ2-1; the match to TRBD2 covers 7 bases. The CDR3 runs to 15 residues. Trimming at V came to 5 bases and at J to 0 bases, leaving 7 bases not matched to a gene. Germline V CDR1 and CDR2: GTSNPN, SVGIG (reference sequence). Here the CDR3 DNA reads TGTGCCTGGTCCCTCGGGGGGAGCTCCTACAATGAGCAGTTCTTC. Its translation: CAWSLGGSSYNEQFF. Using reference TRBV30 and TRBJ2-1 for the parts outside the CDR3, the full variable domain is SQTIHQWPATLVQPVGSPLSLECTVEGTSNPNLYWYRQAAGRGLQLLFYSVGIGQISSEVPQNLSASRPQDRQFILSSKKLLLSDSGFYLCAWSLGGSSYNEQFFGPGTRLTVL.

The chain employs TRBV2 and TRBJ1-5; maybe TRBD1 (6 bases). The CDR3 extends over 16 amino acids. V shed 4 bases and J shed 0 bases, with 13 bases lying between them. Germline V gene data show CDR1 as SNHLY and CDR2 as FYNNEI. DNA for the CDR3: TGTGCCAGCAGTGCCCTAGGACAGTATAGCAATCAGCCCCAGCATTTT. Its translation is CASSALGQYSNQPQHF.

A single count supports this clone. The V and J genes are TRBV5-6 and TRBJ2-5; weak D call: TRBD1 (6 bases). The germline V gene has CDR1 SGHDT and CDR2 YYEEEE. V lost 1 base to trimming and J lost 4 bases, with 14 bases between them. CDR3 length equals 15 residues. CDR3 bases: TGTGCCAGCAGCTTGCAGGGGTTCGCCGTAGAGACCCAGTACTTC. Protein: CASSLQGFAVETQYF.

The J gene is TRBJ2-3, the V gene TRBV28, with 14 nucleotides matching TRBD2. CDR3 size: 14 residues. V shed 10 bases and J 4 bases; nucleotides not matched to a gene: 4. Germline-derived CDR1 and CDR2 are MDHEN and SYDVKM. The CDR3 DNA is TGTGCCACCCGACTAGCGGGGGGGGCAGATACGCAGTATTTT. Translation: CATRLAGGADTQYF.

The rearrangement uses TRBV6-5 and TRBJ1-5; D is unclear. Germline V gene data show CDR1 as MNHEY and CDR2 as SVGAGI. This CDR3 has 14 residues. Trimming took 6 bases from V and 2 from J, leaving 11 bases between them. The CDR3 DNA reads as TGTGCCAGCAGACCCCGGGGAGGCAATCAGCCCCAGCATTTT. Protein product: CASRPRGGNQPQHF.

CDR3 protein: CASSLSGSRPYGELFF. The CDR3 coding sequence is TGTGCCAGCAGTTTATCCGGGAGCCGGCCATACGGGGAGCTGTTTTTT. The chain is built from TRBV28 and TRBJ2-2; D possibly corresponds to TRBD2 (6 bases). The ends were cut back, 1 base at V and 7 bases at J, with 16 bases in the middle. The CDR3 has 16 amino acids. Germline V CDR1 and CDR2: MDHEN, SYDVKM.

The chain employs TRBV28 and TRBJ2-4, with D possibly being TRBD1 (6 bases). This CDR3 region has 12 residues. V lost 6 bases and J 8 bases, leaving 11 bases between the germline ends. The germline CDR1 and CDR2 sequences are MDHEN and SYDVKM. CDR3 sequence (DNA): TGTGCCAGCAGCGTACAGGGAGACATTCAGTACTTC. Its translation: CASSVQGDIQYF.

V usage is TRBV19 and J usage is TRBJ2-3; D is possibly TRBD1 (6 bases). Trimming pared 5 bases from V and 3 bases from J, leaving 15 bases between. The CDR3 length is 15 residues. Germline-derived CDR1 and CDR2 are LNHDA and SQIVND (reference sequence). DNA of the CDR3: TGTGCCAGTAGTTATAATCAGGGGCTAACAGATACGCAGTATTTT. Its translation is CASSYNQGLTDTQYF.

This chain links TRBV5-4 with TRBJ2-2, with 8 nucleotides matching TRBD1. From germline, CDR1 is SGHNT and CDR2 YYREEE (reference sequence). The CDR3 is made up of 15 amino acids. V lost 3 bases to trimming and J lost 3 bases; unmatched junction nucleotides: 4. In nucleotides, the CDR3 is TGTGCCAGCAGCTCCACGGACAGGGACACCGGGGAGCTGTTTTTT. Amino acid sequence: CASSSTDRDTGELFF.

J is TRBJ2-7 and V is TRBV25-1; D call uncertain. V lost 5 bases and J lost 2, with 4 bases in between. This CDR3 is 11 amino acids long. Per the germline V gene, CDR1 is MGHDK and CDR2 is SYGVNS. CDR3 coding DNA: TGTGCCAGCAGTCCGGCCTACGAGCAGTACTTC. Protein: CASSPAYEQYF.

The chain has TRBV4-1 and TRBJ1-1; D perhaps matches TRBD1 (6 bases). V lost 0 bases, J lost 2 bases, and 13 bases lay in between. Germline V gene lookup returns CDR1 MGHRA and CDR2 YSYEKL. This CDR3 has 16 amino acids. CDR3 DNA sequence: TGCGCCAGCAGCCAAGATAAGGGAGGGGGTAACACTGAAGCTTTCTTT. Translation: CASSQDKGGGNTEAFF.

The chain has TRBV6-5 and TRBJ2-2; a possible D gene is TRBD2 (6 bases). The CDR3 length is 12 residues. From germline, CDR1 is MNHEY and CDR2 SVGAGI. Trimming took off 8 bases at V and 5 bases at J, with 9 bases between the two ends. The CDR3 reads CASSAGTGELFF. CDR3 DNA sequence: TGTGCCAGCTCCGCGGGGACCGGGGAGCTGTTTTTT.

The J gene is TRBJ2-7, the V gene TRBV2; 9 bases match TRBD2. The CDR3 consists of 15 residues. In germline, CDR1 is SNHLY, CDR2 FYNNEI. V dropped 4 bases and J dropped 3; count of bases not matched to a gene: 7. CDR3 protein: CASSGSSGVVYEQYF. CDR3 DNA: TGTGCCAGCAGTGGTTCTAGCGGGGTCGTCTACGAGCAGTACTTC.

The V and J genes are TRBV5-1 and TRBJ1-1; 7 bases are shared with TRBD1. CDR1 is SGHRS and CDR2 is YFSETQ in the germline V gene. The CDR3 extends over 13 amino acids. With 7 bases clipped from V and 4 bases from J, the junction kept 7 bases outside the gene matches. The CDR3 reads CASARQGSTEAFF. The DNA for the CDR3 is TGCGCCAGCGCGAGACAGGGATCCACTGAAGCTTTCTTT.

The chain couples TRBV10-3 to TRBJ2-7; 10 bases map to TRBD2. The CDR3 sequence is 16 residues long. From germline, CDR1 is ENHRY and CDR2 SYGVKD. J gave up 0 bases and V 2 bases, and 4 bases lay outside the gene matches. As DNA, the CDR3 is TGTGCCATCAGTGAGCGGGCTAGCGGGAGCTCCTACGAGCAGTACTTC. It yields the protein CAISERASGSSYEQYF.

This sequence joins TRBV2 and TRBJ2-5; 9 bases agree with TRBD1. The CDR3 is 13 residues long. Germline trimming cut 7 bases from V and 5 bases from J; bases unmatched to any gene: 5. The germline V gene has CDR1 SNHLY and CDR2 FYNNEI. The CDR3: CASTGQGKETQYF. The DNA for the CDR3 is TGTGCCAGCACAGGACAGGGGAAGGAGACCCAGTACTTC.

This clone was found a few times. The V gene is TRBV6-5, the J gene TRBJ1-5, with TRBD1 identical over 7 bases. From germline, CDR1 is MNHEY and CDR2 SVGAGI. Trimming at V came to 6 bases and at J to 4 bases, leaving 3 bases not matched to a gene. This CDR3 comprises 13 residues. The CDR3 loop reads CASRRDSNQPQHF. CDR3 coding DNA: TGTGCCAGCAGACGGGACAGTAATCAGCCCCAGCATTTT.

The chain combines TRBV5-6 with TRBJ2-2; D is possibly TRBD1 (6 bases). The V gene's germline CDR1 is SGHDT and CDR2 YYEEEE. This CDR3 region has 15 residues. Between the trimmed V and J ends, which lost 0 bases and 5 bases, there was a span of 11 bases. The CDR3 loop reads CASSLDREGTGELFF. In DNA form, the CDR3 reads TGTGCCAGCAGCTTGGACAGGGAAGGGACCGGGGAGCTGTTTTTT.

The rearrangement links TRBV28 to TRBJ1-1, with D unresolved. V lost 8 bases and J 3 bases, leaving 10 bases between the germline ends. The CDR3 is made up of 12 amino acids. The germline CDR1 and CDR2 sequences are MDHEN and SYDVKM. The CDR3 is CASSSEDTEAFF. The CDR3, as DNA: TGTGCCAGCTCATCTGAGGACACTGAAGCTTTCTTT. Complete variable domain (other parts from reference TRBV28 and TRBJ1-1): DVKVTQSSRYLVKRTGEKVFLECVQDMDHENMFWYRQDPGLGLRLIYFSYDVKMKEKGDIPEGYSVSREKKERFSLILESASTNQTSMYLCASSSEDTEAFFGQGTRLTVV.

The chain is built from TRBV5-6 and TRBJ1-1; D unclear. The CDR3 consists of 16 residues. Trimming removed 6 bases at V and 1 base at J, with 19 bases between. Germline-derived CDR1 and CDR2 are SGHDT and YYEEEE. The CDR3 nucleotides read TGTGCCAGCACCATCGGCTCGGGGTTCGGGAACACTGAAGCTTTCTTT. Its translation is CASTIGSGFGNTEAFF.

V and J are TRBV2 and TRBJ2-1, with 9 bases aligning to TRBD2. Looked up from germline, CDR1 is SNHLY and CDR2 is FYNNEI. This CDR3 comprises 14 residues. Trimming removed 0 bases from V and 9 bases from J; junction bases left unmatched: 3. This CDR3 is CASSEAILAGEQFF. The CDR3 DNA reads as TGTGCCAGCAGTGAAGCAATACTAGCGGGTGAGCAGTTCTTC.

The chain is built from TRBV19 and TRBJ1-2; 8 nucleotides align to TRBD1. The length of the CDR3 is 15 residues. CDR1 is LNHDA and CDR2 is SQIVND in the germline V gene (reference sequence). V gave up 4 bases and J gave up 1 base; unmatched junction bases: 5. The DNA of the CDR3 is TGTGCCAGTAGTAAAACAGGGGGAGGTAACTATGGCTACACCTTC. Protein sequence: CASSKTGGGNYGYTF.

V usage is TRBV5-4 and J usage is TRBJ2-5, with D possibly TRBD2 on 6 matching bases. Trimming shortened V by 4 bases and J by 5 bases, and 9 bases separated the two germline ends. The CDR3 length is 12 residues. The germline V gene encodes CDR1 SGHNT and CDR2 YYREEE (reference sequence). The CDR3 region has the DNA TGTGCCAGCAGCACCCGGGGGGAGACCCAGTACTTC. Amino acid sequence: CASSTRGETQYF.

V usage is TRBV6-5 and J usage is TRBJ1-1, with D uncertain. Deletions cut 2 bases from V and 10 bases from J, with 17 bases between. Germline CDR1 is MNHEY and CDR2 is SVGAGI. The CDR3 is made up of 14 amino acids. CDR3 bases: TGTGCCAGCAGTTACGTTTCGGGGAGCAACGGAGCTTTCTTT. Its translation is CASSYVSGSNGAFF.

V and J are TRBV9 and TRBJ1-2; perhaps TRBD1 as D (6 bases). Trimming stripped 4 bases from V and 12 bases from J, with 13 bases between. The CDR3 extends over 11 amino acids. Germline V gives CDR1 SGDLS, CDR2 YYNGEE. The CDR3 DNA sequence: TGTGCCAGCAGCCAAAACAGGGTGCACACCTTC. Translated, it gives CASSQNRVHTF.

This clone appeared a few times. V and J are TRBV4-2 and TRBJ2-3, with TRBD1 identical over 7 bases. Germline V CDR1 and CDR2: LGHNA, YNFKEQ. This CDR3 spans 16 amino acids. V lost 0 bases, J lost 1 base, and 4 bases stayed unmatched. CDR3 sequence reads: CASSQDTGTGTDTQYF. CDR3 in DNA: TGTGCCAGCAGCCAAGACACCGGGACAGGCACAGATACGCAGTATTTT.

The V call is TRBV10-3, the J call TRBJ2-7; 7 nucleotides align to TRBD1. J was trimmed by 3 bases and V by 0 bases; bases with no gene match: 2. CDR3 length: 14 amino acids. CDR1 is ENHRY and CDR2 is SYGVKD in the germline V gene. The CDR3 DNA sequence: TGTGCCATCAGTGAGTCCCAGGGGGACTACGAGCAGTACTTC. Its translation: CAISESQGDYEQYF.

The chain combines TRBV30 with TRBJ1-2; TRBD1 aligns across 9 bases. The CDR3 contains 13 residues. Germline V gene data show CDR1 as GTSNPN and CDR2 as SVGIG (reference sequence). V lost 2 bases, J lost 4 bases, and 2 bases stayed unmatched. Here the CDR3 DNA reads TGTGCCTGGAGTAAGGGACAGGGCTATGGCTACACCTTC. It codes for CAWSKGQGYGYTF.

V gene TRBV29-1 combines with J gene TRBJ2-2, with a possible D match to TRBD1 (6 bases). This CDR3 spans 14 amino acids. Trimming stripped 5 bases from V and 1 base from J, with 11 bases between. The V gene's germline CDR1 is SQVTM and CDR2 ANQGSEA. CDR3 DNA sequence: TGCAGCGTTAAAAGGACAGAGAACACCGGGGAGCTGTTTTTT. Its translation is CSVKRTENTGELFF.